One TCR beta chain is described in this entry. Its antigen remains undetermined. Base qualities were left out, and no much larger clone turns up one base away. The library relied on the immunoSEQ multiplex PCR assay. TCRdb holds this immuneACCESS table with in-frame rearrangements only. Some clones are missing; in checked studies, unresolved V genes explain under half, and the rest has no known cause. This sample holds approximately 80,000 clones; about four fifths were observed only once. The ten largest account for 22% of the sample. This specimen comes from a study of radiotherapy plus CTLA-4 blockade in lung cancer (dated by TCRdb to 2017 to 2018). Regarding the research as a whole: Among enrolled patients, under 20% had an objective response and about 30% reached disease control.

The study tested focal radiation therapy combined with CTLA-4 blockade (ipilimumab) in patients with chemo-refractory metastatic non-small-cell lung cancer. Study-level results and caveats: After treatment with radiotherapy and ipilimumab, TCR clones that originated in tumors expanded in peripheral blood. Increased serum interferon-beta after radiation, together with early dynamic changes in blood T cell clones, were reported to be the strongest predictors of response.

V is cut by 0 bases and J by 2 bases, and the space between the germline ends is 8 bases. Sequences MGHRA (CDR1) and YSYEKL (CDR2) are obtained from the germline V gene. The CDR3 numbers 15 residues from cysteine through phenylalanine. Kept here is only the CDR3 DNA, which spans 45 bases and is read in frame from base 1. This receptor was obtained from a human donor with non-small cell lung cancer whose response to radiotherapy plus ipilimumab could not be evaluated. Some clones in this sample may be carry-over from other donors' samples. Sequencing used peripheral blood, obtained from a patient treated with radiotherapy plus ipilimumab. The chain links TRBV4-1 with TRBJ1-3; confidence is insufficient to name the D gene. CDR3 region: CASSQEPGTGNTIYF. The nucleotide sequence is TGCGCCAGCAGCCAAGAACCGGGAACTGGAAACACCATATATTTT.